The next 5 T cell receptor beta chains were all read from a single sample in a study of spatial heterogeneity in lung cancer. Noted time point: sample taken at primary tumor resection. TCRdb processed the 5' RACE reads anew with MiXCR; each CDR3 protein has one entry. The repertoire holds about 8,600 distinct CDR3 sequences, approximately 4.9% seen once, with approximately 29% in the top ten. Sequences were derived from PBMCs, sampled at surgery. Receptors were obtained from a male donor with early-stage non-small cell lung cancer.

This clonotype was seen only a few times. The V and J genes are TRBV6-1 and TRBJ2-3; D is unresolved. In germline, CDR1 is MNHNS, CDR2 SASEGT. The ends were cut back, 4 bases at V and 6 bases at J, with 8 bases in the middle. This CDR3 is built from 12 residues. The CDR3 spells CASSVRGDTQYF. The CDR3 coding sequence is TGTGCCAGCAGTGTGCGAGGTGATACGCAGTATTTT.

The chain has TRBV30 and TRBJ1-5, with D unclear. The CDR3 runs to 13 residues. Per the germline V gene, CDR1 is GTSNPN and CDR2 is SVGIG (reference sequence). Trimming left V 1 base short and J 9 bases short, with 13 bases between. The CDR3 protein is CAWSAGDRVPQHF. Written as DNA, the CDR3 is TGTGCCTGGAGTGCTGGGGATAGGGTGCCCCAGCATTTT.

This clonotype was detected ten times or more. The chain combines TRBV5-5 with TRBJ1-5; D remains ambiguous. V lost 3 bases, J lost 2 bases, and 18 bases lay in between. The CDR3 is 17 amino acids. Germline values: CDR1 SGHKS, CDR2 YYEKEE (reference sequence). As DNA, the CDR3 is TGTGCCAGCAGCTGGGTCATAATGGTTTCGGGCAATCAGCCCCAGCATTTT. It is translated as CASSWVIMVSGNQPQHF. The full variable domain, with the rest looked up from reference TRBV5-5 and TRBJ1-5, is DAGVTQSPTHLIKTRGQQVTLRCSPISGHKSVSWYQQVLGQGPQFIFQYYEKEERGRGNFPDRFSARQFPNYSSELNVNALLLGDSALYLCASSWVIMVSGNQPQHFGDGTRLSIL.

In its sample, this clonotype ranks as medium-sized. J is TRBJ2-1 and V is TRBV28; D remains unclear. The CDR3 runs to 13 residues. The germline V gene has CDR1 MDHEN and CDR2 SYDVKM. Trimming took off 8 bases at V and 4 bases at J, with 12 bases between the two ends. The CDR3 region is CASGADGYNEQFF. The CDR3 region has the DNA TGTGCCAGCGGCGCGGACGGATACAATGAGCAGTTCTTC.

Comment on this clonotype: A single base separates this from a much larger clone, so it may be a read error. This chain links TRBV9 with TRBJ2-3, with 11 bases matching TRBD2. J lost 6 bases, V lost 4 bases, and 7 bases had no gene match. CDR3 length: 15 amino acids. Germline CDR1 reads SGDLS; CDR2 reads YYNGEE. DNA for the CDR3: TGTGCCAGCAGCCTTACCCCTAGCGGGGGGGATACGCAGTATTTT. Residues: CASSLTPSGGDTQYF.